This paragraph reports one T cell receptor (beta chain). The protocol was immunoSEQ multiplex PCR, while the TCRdb copy is restricted to in-frame clones and leaves out a portion. This sample has roughly 1,600,000 clones, with 98% to 99% found just once. This sample was included in a study of shared clonotypes between healthy human individuals. The CDR3 has 13 amino acids. Germline assignment: CDR1 SGHAT and CDR2 FQNNGV. V lost 5 bases and J 8 bases, leaving 12 bases between the germline ends. The receptor's source is a young man in good health. The genes are TRBV11-2 and TRBJ2-2; D is unresolved. Sequencing was done on a sample of naive CD4+ T cells sorted from blood. Sample subset: CD45RA+ positively selected. CDR3 nucleotide sequence: TGTGCCAGCAGCCGCACACTGTCGGGGGAGCTGTTTTTT. Residues: CASSRTLSGELFF.